These 6 T cell receptor beta chains originate from one sample sequenced in a study of shared clonotypes between healthy human individuals. The naive CD8 subset, CD45RO-negative cells positively selected for CCR7, excluded terminally differentiated effector memory CD45RA+ cells. Assay: immunoSEQ multiplex PCR; the TCRdb copy retains only in-frame clones and omits some. The sample includes about 2.1 million clones, roughly 91% of them seen just once. The sequencing sample was made of naive CD8+ T cells from PBMCs. The receptors shown here come from a man between 18 and 35 years old in good health. Some clones in this sample may be carry-over from other donors' samples.

The chain has TRBV11-1 and TRBJ2-5, with D perhaps matching TRBD2 (5 bases). The germline V and J ends were trimmed by 4 bases and 5 bases, with 14 bases remaining between them. The germline gives CDR1 SGHAT, CDR2 FQDESV (reference sequence). The CDR3 contains 14 residues. CDR3 in amino acids: CASSSIIPGETQYF. CDR3 in DNA: TGTGCCAGCAGCTCAATCATCCCGGGGGAGACCCAGTACTTC.

This chain links TRBV27 with TRBJ2-1; possible D gene TRBD1, 6 bases. The length of the CDR3 is 13 residues. Germline values: CDR1 MNHEY, CDR2 SMNVEV (reference sequence). V lost 5 bases and J lost 10, with 15 bases in between. CDR3 region: CASSIITGKEQFF. The DNA of the CDR3 is TGTGCCAGCAGTATTATAACAGGGAAGGAGCAGTTCTTC.

This clone was seen a few times. This same CDR3 is encoded by further DNA sequences in the sample. V and J are TRBV7-9 and TRBJ1-5; D is uncertain. CDR1 is SEHNR, CDR2 FQNEAQ, per germline (reference sequence). Trimming removed 2 bases from V and 4 bases from J, with 9 bases in between. The CDR3 consists of 14 residues. CDR3 protein: CASSLSGGNQPQHF. Written as DNA, the CDR3 is TGTGCCAGCAGCTTAAGCGGCGGTAATCAGCCCCAGCATTTT.

The CDR3 coding sequence is TGTGCCATCAGAGCCCCGGGACAGGGTTACGAGCAGTACTTC. Translating gives CAIRAPGQGYEQYF. This rearrangement joins TRBV10-3 to TRBJ2-7; 9 bases are shared with TRBD1. This CDR3 region has 14 residues. Germline V gene sequence: CDR1 ENHRY, CDR2 SYGVKD. V lost 6 bases, J lost 4 bases, and 7 bases stayed unmatched.

The chain uses TRBV4-1 and TRBJ2-7; the match to TRBD2 covers 12 bases. The CDR3 has 18 residues. Per the germline V gene, CDR1 is MGHRA and CDR2 is YSYEKL. Trimming cost V 4 bases and J 5 bases; bases outside gene matches: 15. The CDR3 DNA reads as TGCGCCAGCAGCCTTGGGGTCCCCCCGACTAGCGGGAGCCACGAGCAGTACTTC. It yields the protein CASSLGVPPTSGSHEQYF.

This sequence joins TRBV7-6 and TRBJ2-5; TRBD2 matches at 10 bases. This CDR3 is 17 amino acids long. Germline V gene sequence: CDR1 SGHVS, CDR2 FNYEAQ. The junction had 14 bases not matched to a gene; V was cut back by 5 bases and J by 5 bases. CDR3 in amino acids: CASSPRSGLATRETQYF. The CDR3 bases are TGTGCCAGCAGCCCTCGGTCGGGACTAGCGACCCGGGAGACCCAGTACTTC.